These 6 T cell receptor beta chains originate from one sample sequenced in a study of cytomegalovirus exposure and HLA in healthy donors. Primers included in the PCR were 60 Vbeta and 13 Jbeta primers. Sequencing was performed with immunoSEQ multiplex PCR; in TCRdb, only in-frame clones are kept and a portion is missing. The sample includes 100,000 or so clones, around 77% of them seen just once. Sequenced sample: PBMCs. These receptors were obtained from a male donor in good health and CMV-seropositive.

This clone was counted a few times. The gene calls are TRBV4-1 and TRBJ1-6; TRBD1 might be the D (5 bases). The CDR3 runs 13 residues. The V and J ends lost 0 bases and 14 bases respectively, with 11 bases between them. Per the germline V gene, CDR1 is MGHRA and CDR2 is YSYEKL. The CDR3 spells CASSQDQGLALHF. CDR3 DNA sequence: TGCGCCAGCAGCCAAGATCAGGGTTTGGCCCTCCACTTT.

This chain joins TRBV7-3 and TRBJ2-3; tentative D call: TRBD2 (7 bases). Trimming pared 2 bases from V and 3 bases from J, leaving 12 bases between. This CDR3 is built from 15 residues. Germline V CDR1 and CDR2: SGHTA, FQGTGA. The CDR3, as DNA: TGTGCCAGCAGCTTAGGGGGGGCGACTACAGATACGCAGTATTTT. Translation gives CASSLGGATTDTQYF.

V usage is TRBV29-1 and J usage is TRBJ1-2; TRBD1 matches at 8 bases. CDR1 is SQVTM and CDR2 is ANQGSEA in the germline V gene. This CDR3 comprises 12 residues. With 7 bases clipped from V and 1 base from J, the junction kept 2 bases outside the gene matches. CDR3 amino acids: CSAGQGNYGYTF. CDR3 DNA sequence: TGCAGCGCCGGACAGGGTAACTATGGCTACACCTTC.

The rearrangement joins TRBV7-9 to TRBJ2-1; TRBD1 might be the D (5 bases). CDR1 is SEHNR, CDR2 FQNEAQ, per germline (reference sequence). The length of the CDR3 is 19 residues. Trimming removed 1 base at V and 3 bases at J, with 22 bases between. DNA for the CDR3: TGTGCCAGCAGCTTAGTGGGGAAGGGGCCCCGAACAAACTACAATGAGCAGTTCTTC. This encodes CASSLVGKGPRTNYNEQFF. The complete variable domain, with remaining parts taken from reference TRBV7-9 and TRBJ2-1, reads DTGVSQNPRHKITKRGQNVTFRCDPISEHNRLYWYRQTLGQGPEFLTYFQNEAQLEKSRLLSDRFSAERPKGSFSTLEIQRTEQGDSAMYLCASSLVGKGPRTNYNEQFFGPGTRLTVL.

The CDR3 region is CASSRLAGVSYNEQFF. The CDR3 nucleotides read TGTGCCAGCAGTCGCCTAGCGGGAGTCTCCTACAATGAGCAGTTCTTC. The genes are TRBV6-4 and TRBJ2-1, with 10 bases lining up with TRBD2. This CDR3 spans 16 amino acids. The V segment lost 5 bases and the J segment 0 bases; nucleotides outside the gene matches: 4. The germline gives CDR1 MRHNA, CDR2 SNTAGT.

This clone came up a few times. The V and J genes are TRBV19 and TRBJ1-1; D not resolved. This CDR3 is built from 14 residues. Trimming removed 3 bases from V and 0 bases from J, with 8 bases in between. From germline, CDR1 is LNHDA and CDR2 SQIVND (reference sequence). CDR3 sequence: CASSIRQMNTEAFF. The DNA of the CDR3 is TGTGCCAGTAGTATCCGCCAGATGAACACTGAAGCTTTCTTT.